The sequence of this T cell receptor beta chain was determined in a study of identifying expanded T cells in peripheral blood. Whole-study findings and limits: Technical replicates showed approximately 1.2 changed clones; two weeks roughly 16; four weeks 19. Approximately two-week clone count variance significantly increased as total template count grew.

Concerning this clone itself: Its specificity is unknown.

Some clones are missing from TCRdb's copy, which holds only in-frame ones; the method was immunoSEQ multiplex PCR. The sample consists of tens of thousands of clones, 84% of them appearing once. Healthy donors had no documented immune events, such as infections, while sampled. Trimming removed 10 bases from V and 4 bases from J; junction bases left unmatched: 5. This CDR3 has 12 residues. Looked up from germline, CDR1 is MNHEY and CDR2 is SMNVEV (reference sequence). The J gene is TRBJ1-1, the V gene TRBV27; TRBD1 matches 8 bases. The sample comprised blood. The sequence was collected from a person between 18 and 75 years old in good health. The CDR3: CATSTGGTEAFF. CDR3 sequence (DNA): TGTGCCACCTCCACAGGGGGCACTGAAGCTTTCTTT.